This TCR beta chain was documented in a study of brain T cells in children with intractable seizures (dated by TCRdb to the early 2020s). General notes on the study: As a first screen for immune gene transcripts, resected brain tissue from roughly 57 pediatric epilepsy surgery cases was run on a NanoString immunology panel. Among the roughly twelve selected surgery cases, eight also had pre-surgery blood sequenced, leaving four with brain tissue only. Beyond this particular receptor, the publication reports: Sequencing depth differed between pre- and post-surgery blood, so clones missing from the pre-surgery sample may reflect undersampling. Viral specificity was inferred solely from CDR3 sequence similarity, and the HCMV serostatus of the patients was not known.

The CDR3 goes from the cysteine to the phenylalanine over 16 residues. Kept here is only the CDR3 DNA, which spans 48 bases and is read in frame from base 1. Looking up the germline V gene yields CDR1 MNHEY and CDR2 SVGAGI. The trim is 4 bases for V and 1 base for J, with a gap of 16 bases between the germline ends. TCR beta chain sequences were generated from genomic DNA using the immunoSEQ assay. In the authors' own workflow: CDR3 sequences that did not begin with the conserved framework cysteine at position 104 were removed manually. To get clonality, the normalized Shannon's Diversity Index was subtracted from one, giving values from 0 (maximal diversity) to 1 (oligoclonal). Chi-squared comparison-of-proportions tests were used to check whether the frequency of the same CDR3 differed between samples, for example brain versus blood. Public clonotypes were identified by searching immuneACCESS, and similarity to known antiviral clonotypes was assessed with the VDJdb browser. TCRdb took this table from immuneACCESS and kept in-frame rearrangements with V and J called. Such tables lack part of the clones; where checked against another copy, unresolved V genes explain under half of the gap, and the rest is unexplained. D and trimming were read from the DNA, whereas the V and J calls and clone size are those reported in that table. A total of hundreds of thousands of clones appear in this sample, about 93% of them only once. The biggest ten clones account for 5.7% of the sample.

The time point tag for this specimen amounts to: blood from clinic visit 5 months post-surgery; TSC patient then seizure free. The surgery cases with the highest brain T cell transcript signatures were chosen for TCR beta chain sequencing of brain tissue, and also of blood when blood was available. Prior to surgery, the patients had been treated with at least one anti-epileptic drug. The TCR-sequenced patients were children whose drug-resistant epilepsy was caused by tuberous sclerosis complex, focal cortical dysplasia, Rasmussen encephalitis or hemimegalencephaly. The Monarch genomic DNA purification kit was used to extract bulk genomic DNA from unsorted brain tissue and whole blood. On this clone itself: Its antigen is still unknown. Per-nucleotide qualities are absent, and no much larger clonotype sits a single base away.

The specimen was peripheral blood, collected approximately 5 months after surgery. The chain is encoded by TRBV6-5 joined to TRBJ1-1, with no reliable assignment of the D segment. This receptor was obtained from a boy under two years old with tuberous sclerosis and intractable seizures. The CDR3 sequence is CASSLLLQTPNTEAFF. The bases are TGTGCCAGCAGTTTATTGTTACAGACACCGAACACTGAAGCTTTCTTT.